This entry lists 18 T cell receptor beta chains sequenced from one sample in a study of CD8+ T cells in alopecia areata. As the sequencing template, cDNA was produced by extracting RNA and reverse transcribing it. TCRdb's copy holds only in-frame clones and misses some; the assay was immunoSEQ multiplex PCR. The sample consists of 150,000 to 200,000 clones, around three fifths of them appearing once. This specimen consisted of CD4+ T cells sorted from blood, obtained at week 0. These receptors originate from a human donor with alopecia areata.

This clone showed up just a few times. The chain is built from TRBV30 and TRBJ2-2; D unresolved. Germline assignment: CDR1 GTSNPN and CDR2 SVGIG (reference sequence). The V end was cut by 0 bases, the J end by 0 bases, with 11 bases between. There are 16 residues in the CDR3. The CDR3: CAWSVARLTNTGELFF. The CDR3 DNA follows: TGTGCCTGGAGTGTGGCAAGACTTACGAACACCGGGGAGCTGTTTTTT.

The chain has TRBV27 and TRBJ2-7; D unresolved. CDR1 and CDR2 from the germline V gene are MNHEY and SMNVEV (reference sequence). V gave up 4 bases and J gave up 2 bases, with 15 bases separating them. The length of the CDR3 is 15 residues. The CDR3 here is CASSSPARPPYEQYF. In nucleotides, the CDR3 is TGTGCCAGCAGTTCTCCGGCCCGGCCACCCTACGAGCAGTACTTC.

The chain recombines TRBV7-9 with TRBJ2-3, with 10 bases fitting TRBD2. The CDR3 loop spans 16 amino acids. CDR1 is SEHNR and CDR2 is FQNEAQ in the germline V gene (reference sequence). Trimming removed 5 bases from V and 6 bases from J; junction bases left unmatched: 11. CDR3 DNA sequence: TGTGCCAGCAGCCCGGGGGCTAGCGGGGGATCGGATACGCAGTATTTT. It yields the protein CASSPGASGGSDTQYF.

This clone was seen only a few times. V gene TRBV4-1 combines with J gene TRBJ2-4; possibly TRBD1 or TRBD2 for D (5 bases each). V was trimmed by 4 bases and J by 9 bases, leaving 16 bases between them. The CDR3 has 14 residues. Germline CDR1 and CDR2: MGHRA and YSYEKL. For the CDR3, the DNA is TGCGCCAGCAGCCCAGGGAGCCTCGGGACCATTCAGTACTTC. As protein: CASSPGSLGTIQYF.

This chain links TRBV29-1 with TRBJ2-3; no clear D. This CDR3 has 14 amino acids. Germline V CDR1 and CDR2: SQVTM, ANQGSEA. With 5 bases removed from V and 2 bases from J, the gap between germline ends came to 14 bases. CDR3 region: CSVTSRVSTDTQYF. The CDR3 nucleotides read TGCAGCGTTACGTCTCGGGTCTCCACAGATACGCAGTATTTT.

The chain recombines TRBV29-1 with TRBJ1-1; 8 bases line up with TRBD1. The CDR3 length is 15 residues. CDR1 is SQVTM, CDR2 ANQGSEA, per germline. J gave up 0 bases and V 6 bases, and 9 bases lay outside the gene matches. Here the CDR3 reads CSVGDRRDLNTEAFF. CDR3 nucleotide sequence: TGCAGCGTGGGGGACAGGAGAGATTTGAACACTGAAGCTTTCTTT.

J is TRBJ1-1 and V is TRBV29-1, with a tentative D call TRBD1 (5 bases). CDR3 length: 13 amino acids. V was cut by 4 bases and J by 4 bases, with 13 bases left in between. From germline, CDR1 is SQVTM and CDR2 ANQGSEA. CDR3 loop: CSVAGRVGTEAFF. The CDR3 DNA reads TGCAGCGTTGCAGGGAGGGTGGGCACTGAAGCTTTCTTT.

This clone was picked up a small number of times. This chain connects TRBV18 to TRBJ2-2; unclear D gene. Germline lookup yields CDR1 KGHSH and CDR2 LQKENI. The CDR3 is 14 residues long. Deletions cut 4 bases from V and 1 base from J, with 7 bases between. CDR3 sequence (DNA): TGTGCCAGCTCACAAACACGGAACACCGGGGAGCTGTTTTTT. Its protein product is CASSQTRNTGELFF.

Worth noting for this clone: Mismatch with germline at one junction end may stem from a read error. This chain uses TRBV5-6 with TRBJ1-4; D is uncertain. The germline CDR1 and CDR2 sequences are SGHDT and YYEEEE. This CDR3 region has 13 residues. The CDR3, as DNA: TGTGCCAGCAGCCCCACCCGATCGGACGGCAGCACTTTT. This encodes CASSPTRSDGSTF.

The chain joins TRBV4-2 to TRBJ2-5; 10 bases are shared with TRBD2. CDR3 length: 15 residues. Germline V lookup: CDR1 LGHNA, CDR2 YNFKEQ. Trimming took 0 bases from V and 5 from J; bases not matched to a gene: 3. CDR3 residues: CASSQDQLAGETQYF. As DNA, the CDR3 is TGTGCCAGCAGCCAAGACCAACTAGCGGGGGAGACCCAGTACTTC.

The J gene is TRBJ2-2, the V gene TRBV30; D possibly corresponds to TRBD2 (6 bases). V was pared by 5 bases and J by 1 base, with 8 bases between. This CDR3 has 13 residues. In germline, CDR1 is GTSNPN, CDR2 SVGIG (reference sequence). CDR3 coding DNA: TGTGCCTGGGGCGGGATGAACACCGGGGAGCTGTTTTTT. This gives the protein CAWGGMNTGELFF.

CDR3 residues: CASSWADSQNEKLFF. The CDR3 DNA is TGTGCCAGCAGCTGGGCCGACAGTCAGAATGAAAAACTGTTTTTT. The rearrangement links TRBV27 to TRBJ1-4, with D perhaps matching TRBD1 (5 bases). Trimming took 6 bases from V and 5 from J, leaving 16 bases between them. CDR1 MNHEY and CDR2 SMNVEV come from the germline V gene (reference sequence). This CDR3 has 15 amino acids.

The CDR3 is CSVVKTGASSYEQYF. In DNA, the CDR3 is TGCAGCGTTGTAAAGACTGGGGCTAGCTCCTACGAGCAGTACTTC. The chain joins TRBV29-1 to TRBJ2-7; maybe TRBD1 (5 bases). Per the germline V gene, CDR1 is SQVTM and CDR2 is ANQGSEA. Trimming pared 4 bases from V and 0 bases from J, leaving 16 bases between. This CDR3 is 15 amino acids long.

The chain recombines TRBV5-1 with TRBJ2-7; the match to TRBD1 covers 10 bases. The CDR3 sequence is 14 residues long. Germline CDR1 and CDR2: SGHRS and YFSETQ. V was clipped by 4 bases and J by 3 bases; unmatched bases: 4. DNA of the CDR3: TGCGCCAGCAGCCGCGGGGACAGGGGCTACGAGCAGTACTTC. Residues: CASSRGDRGYEQYF. The variable domain in full, with the rest retrieved from reference TRBV5-1 and TRBJ2-7, is KAGVTQTPRYLIKTRGQQVTLSCSPISGHRSVSWYQQTPGQGLQFLFEYFSETQRNKGNFPGRFSGRQFSNSRSEMNVSTLELGDSALYLCASSRGDRGYEQYFGPGTRLTVT.

The chain couples TRBV11-2 to TRBJ2-1; D is tentatively TRBD1 or TRBD2 (5 bases each). Trimming cost V 4 bases and J 2 bases, with 6 bases left between them. This CDR3 is built from 13 residues. The germline V gene encodes CDR1 SGHAT and CDR2 FQNNGV. The CDR3 DNA sequence: TGTGCCAGCAGCTCGGGGCCCTACAATGAGCAGTTCTTC. It encodes CASSSGPYNEQFF.

The J gene is TRBJ1-2, the V gene TRBV10-2; TRBD1 might be the D (5 bases). V shed 10 bases and J shed 8 bases, with 17 bases lying between them. The CDR3 length is 12 residues. CDR1 is WSHSY and CDR2 is SAAADI in the germline V gene. Written as DNA, the CDR3 is TGCGCCACAAAAGCAGGGATGAGGGGCTACACCTTC. Translating gives CATKAGMRGYTF.

The chain is built from TRBV2 and TRBJ2-7, with a weak D call TRBD2 (6 bases). Per the germline V gene, CDR1 is SNHLY and CDR2 is FYNNEI. V gave up 6 bases and J gave up 4 bases, with 10 bases separating them. The CDR3 consists of 12 residues. CDR3 bases: TGTGCCAGCAGACTTGCGGGGTACGAGCAGTACTTC. This gives the protein CASRLAGYEQYF.

This chain links TRBV7-2 with TRBJ1-2, with no clear D. This CDR3 has 16 residues. V was clipped by 5 bases and J by 6 bases, with 22 bases between them. The germline V gene encodes CDR1 SGHTA and CDR2 FQGNSA. CDR3 nucleotide sequence: TGTGCCAGCAGCCCGCAAAGCGCAAGTAGCCTGAATGGCTACACCTTC. This sequence encodes CASSPQSASSLNGYTF.